This TCR beta chain derives from a study of shared clonotypes between healthy human individuals. Study-wide results and caveats: The researchers took only blood, and tissue repertoires probably look different.

As to this clone: Its target is not known.

Germline CDR1 reads SEHNR; CDR2 reads FQNEAQ (reference sequence). V lost 5 bases and J 0 bases, leaving 14 bases between the germline ends. The CDR3 consists of 16 residues. Sequencing was performed with immunoSEQ multiplex PCR; in TCRdb, only in-frame clones are kept and a portion is missing. The table records about 180,000 clones, approximately 92% of them present only once. The receptor was isolated from a woman aged 25 to 45 in good health. This rearrangement joins TRBV7-9 to TRBJ1-3; tentative D call: TRBD1 (5 bases). Input material: naive CD4+ T cells sorted from blood. The subset was: CD45RA+ positively selected. CDR3 residues: CASSPYTGTSGNTIYF. The CDR3 nucleotides read TGTGCCAGCAGCCCCTATACAGGAACCTCTGGAAACACCATATATTTT.